This T cell receptor (beta chain) was sequenced in a study of blood T cells in healthy people across ages (dated by TCRdb to 2014 to 2015). With regard to the full study: In model experiments, roughly one uniquely barcoded TCR beta cDNA molecule per two T cells was captured by template switching. Using deep sequencing normalized with unique cDNA molecular identifiers, the study measured how TCR beta repertoire diversity changes with age. The donors were split into four age groups: young (average around 15 years), middle-aged (39), aged (over 55) and long-lived (about 82). To avoid experimental bias, donors of different ages were randomly spread across the sequencing lanes. For two donors (one aged 18 to 30 and one aged 80 or older), the study analyzed two additional independent replicas of 1 million unique cDNA reads from the same blood draw.

This clonotype was seen only a few times. This clone's antigen is unknown. Per-base qualities were not stored, and no clone one base away is much larger. The donors were a few dozen Caucasian individuals from Russia, aged roughly 6 to 100 years, who were systemically healthy. Roughly 10 milliliters of peripheral blood were collected from each donor into EDTA-treated Vacutainer tubes. PBMCs were isolated by Ficoll-Paque density-gradient centrifugation, with at least 7 million obtained per sample. Total RNA was extracted from PBMCs with Trizol reagent, with at least 5.5 micrograms obtained per sample. Naive CD45RAhigh/CD27high T cell percentages were measured by flow cytometry on a PBMC aliquot from every donor. Libraries were made using 5' RACE. Sequencing took place on an Illumina HiSeq 2500. A second PCR of roughly 6 to 12 cycles was performed with a sample-barcoded 5' primer and a J-beta primer mix. Each TCR beta cDNA molecule received a unique molecular identifier from a template-switch 5' adaptor carrying 12 random nucleotides. Each sample yielded at least 2.5 million CDR3-containing paired-end reads. First-strand cDNA was synthesized from all RNA with the Mint cDNA synthesis kit, primed by a TRBC-specific oligonucleotide. After uracil-DNA glycosylase treatment, a first 18-cycle PCR used universal primers M1SS and BC2_uni_R on all cDNA. The original pipeline was this. Normalization of each sample was performed by random selection of 1 million high-quality reads, each carrying a distinct molecular identifier. Reads with shared molecular identifiers were discarded instead of being binned into consensus sequences. MiTCR, with a Q25 quality threshold and the strictest error-elimination algorithm, was used for CDR3 identification, clonotype clustering and error correction. A nonparametric unseen species model with Euler transformation was used to estimate a lower bound on total TCR beta diversity. Using fastp trimming at Q25 and MiXCR clonotype assembly, TCRdb reanalyzed the public sequencing data and kept in-frame beta chains. Rows merge per CDR3 protein into single entries with the most common DNA and genes. The V and J calls shown here were made by TCRdb, not taken from the authors' results. Here the sample has roughly 1,500,000 distinct CDR3 sequences; around two fifths occur a single time. Together, the top ten hold around 8% of the sample.

The germline V gene (reference sequence) specifies DFQATT as CDR1 and SNEGSKA as CDR2. The CDR3 holds 12 amino acids from the cysteine to the phenylalanine. The read is trimmed to its CDR3 DNA, 36 bases read in frame from base 1. Overall results and qualifications from the work: Because profiling used bulk unsorted PBMCs, naive and antigen-experienced compartments could not be compared conclusively. Estimates of total diversity from one million sequenced T cells were regarded as lower bounds and underestimates. Compared with the aged group, more naive CD4+ T cells, fewer expanded clones and increased TCR diversity were shown by the long-lived group, suggesting age selection. A strong correlation was found between observed TCR beta diversity and the percentage of naive T cells measured by flow cytometry. Observed TCR beta diversity per million T cells fell roughly linearly with age, and a significant reduction was already apparent by age roughly 40. Because the CMV infection status of the donors was unknown, age-related changes in expanded clonotypes may potentially have been confounded.

The clonotype comes from a woman under 30 in good health. The chain joins TRBV20-1 to TRBJ2-5; matching of 6 bases hints at TRBD1 as the D gene. The tail of the sequence fits TRBJ2-7 better, so the J call may be wrong. The sample was blood. The CDR3 corresponds to CSAKRGNYEQYF. The nucleotide sequence reads as follows: TGCAGTGCTAAGAGGGGGAACTACGAGCAGTACTTC.